The next 2 T cell receptor beta chains were all read from a single sample in a study of blood T cells in healthy people across ages. Combining a sample-barcoded 5' primer with a J-beta primer mix, a second PCR ran for roughly 7 to 12 cycles. TCRdb itself ran the 5' RACE reads through MiXCR, one entry per CDR3 protein. The top ten clones hold roughly 18% of a sample with some 800,000 distinct CDR3 sequences, 40% to 50% of them seen once. The sequenced sample was blood. The receptors derive from a man in his fifties or sixties in good health.

The chain has TRBV28 and TRBJ1-5; tentatively, D is TRBD1 (5 bases). The germline gives CDR1 MDHEN, CDR2 SYDVKM. The germline V and J ends were trimmed by 5 bases and 6 bases, with 14 bases remaining between them. CDR3 length: 14 amino acids. The CDR3: CASSVAQGSQPQHF. The DNA of the CDR3 is TGTGCCAGCAGTGTAGCGCAGGGAAGTCAGCCCCAGCATTTT.

This chain joins TRBV30 and TRBJ1-2; D gene ambiguous. The CDR3 spans 9 residues. Germline-derived CDR1 and CDR2 are GTSNPN and SVGIG (reference sequence). The V gene lost 8 bases and the J gene lost 3 bases, with 4 bases spanning the gap. For the CDR3, the DNA is TGTGCCGGAGACTATGGCTACACCTTC. Encoded protein: CAGDYGYTF.